The clone carrying this T cell receptor (beta chain) appeared a single time. The data were obtained in a study of T cells in localized non-small cell lung cancer. The protocol was immunoSEQ multiplex PCR, while the TCRdb copy is restricted to in-frame clones and leaves out a portion. Of 25,000 or so clones in the sample, about 87% were seen once. This receptor was taken from a male donor older than 55 with stage I lung adenocarcinoma. The material sequenced was peripheral blood, taken before any cancer treatment.

The CDR3, as DNA: TGTGCCAGCAAGCGGGGGTTTAGCACAGATACGCAGTATTTT. Protein: CASKRGFSTDTQYF. The chain links TRBV7-2 to TRBJ2-3, with 8 bases matching TRBD2. Germline values: CDR1 SGHTA, CDR2 FQGNSA. This CDR3 is 14 amino acids long. The ends lost 7 bases at V and 0 bases at J; junction bases unmatched: 3. Using reference TRBV7-2 and TRBJ2-3 for the parts outside the CDR3, the full variable domain is GAGVSQSPSNKVTEKGKDVELRCDPISGHTALYWYRQSLGQGLEFLIYFQGNSAPDKSGLPSDRFSAERTGGSVSTLTIQRTQQEDSAVYLCASKRGFSTDTQYFGPGTRLTVL.